This T cell receptor (beta chain) was captured by sequencing in a study of blood T cell repertoires in COVID-19 (dated by TCRdb to the early 2020s). Looking at the study overall: Samples from collaborators originated in the United States, Italy and Spain and spanned both the acute and convalescent phases of COVID-19. The prospective study material was composed of cDNA or gDNA derived from T cells, B-cell-depleted T cells, or PBMCs. The dataset comprised deeply sampled blood TCRbeta repertoires from subjects exposed to, actively infected with, or recovered from COVID-19. Samples came from the ongoing ImmuneRACE study (first 160 participants) plus 1,254 subjects from 6 global collaborators. The repertoires were released in a freely available public database meant as a resource for research on the immune response to SARS-CoV-2. Nearly every sample came with metadata listing a de-identified subject ID, COVID-19 status, age in years and sex. Where available, HLA class I and class II types were taken from metadata supplied by the sample provider and were not determined by assay-based typing.

What the research found in general, with its limitations: How much clinical and demographic metadata was included differed by source and by participant, and the metadata was provided uncurated.

The trim is 4 bases for V and 4 bases for J, with a gap of 7 bases between the germline ends. CDR1 and CDR2 (SQVTM, ANQGSEA) derive from the germline V gene. The CDR3 contains 11 residues, cysteine and phenylalanine counted. Just CDR3 DNA is preserved here, 33 bases in frame from base 1. For this clone: What antigen it recognizes has not been identified. Nothing much larger sits one base from this clone, and base qualities are not available.

TCRbeta CDR3 regions were amplified from genomic DNA using the immunoSEQ Assay, a bias-controlled multiplex PCR. Concerning the study's data processing: The number of nucleated cells in each sample was estimated from the amplification of reference gene primers within the assay. Sequence reads were collapsed and filtered to measure the absolute abundance of every unique TCRbeta CDR3 rearrangement. For each sample, productive Simpson clonality was calculated as the square root of Simpson's diversity index across productive rearrangements. This immuneACCESS table, as held by TCRdb, lists in-frame sequences with V and J called but not all clones. Of the missing ones, under half trace to an unresolved V gene in checked studies; the others have no known cause. V, J and clone size are taken as reported in that table, and D and trimming were inferred from the DNA itself. The sample data list approximately 200,000 clones, and almost 90% of these were observed just once. The ten largest clones represent more than 1.4% of the sample.

Collaborating institutions collected whole blood in K2EDTA tubes following their own protocols. Collaborator samples were shipped for TCRbeta analysis as frozen whole blood, isolated PBMCs, or DNA extracted from either sample type. Sequenced material: peripheral blood. The V and J genes are TRBV29-1 and TRBJ1-1; the D gene cannot be named for sure. The receptor's source is a man between 18 and 35 years old with active or convalescent COVID-19. The CDR3: CSVGAGTEAFF. The base sequence is TGCAGCGTTGGGGCGGGCACTGAAGCTTTCTTT.